These T cell receptor beta chains were read from a single sample in a study of blood T cell repertoires in COVID-19. Here immunoSEQ multiplex PCR was the method, and the copy in TCRdb shows in-frame clones only, minus some. This table has about 73,000 clones, 82% appearing once. The material sequenced was peripheral blood. The receptor set was obtained from a woman in her fifties or sixties with acute or convalescent COVID-19. Both conserved end residues are part of each CDR3. D genes are given only for firm matches. Size is omitted from some rows. Given values are once, few, many or a class for expanded clones.

clone_size | j_call | d_call | v_call | cdr3_nt | cdr3_aa
. | TRBJ1-1 | TRBD1 | TRBV13 | TGTGCCAGCAGTCCCGGGACAGTGAGGGCTTTCTTT | CASSPGTVRAFF
. | TRBJ2-2 | TRBD1 | TRBV7-2 | TGTGCCAGCAGCTTAGAGGGGGCGTACACCGGGGAGCTGTTTTTT | CASSLEGAYTGELFF
few | TRBJ2-4 | TRBD2 | TRBV6-5 | TGTGCCAGCAGTTCCCCGGCTAGCGGGGCCAAAAACATTCAGTACTTC | CASSSPASGAKNIQYF
. | TRBJ2-3 | . | TRBV20-1 | TGCAGTGCTAGTTTAGGGGTCCGAACAGATACGCAGTATTTT | CSASLGVRTDTQYF
. | TRBJ1-2 | . | TRBV5-1 | TGCGCCAGCAGCTTGGCCCCAGAATATGGCTACACCTTC | CASSLAPEYGYTF
. | TRBJ2-7 | . | TRBV3-1/TRBV3-2 | TGTGCCAGCAGCCAAAGTCCCGCCACCAGGGGCGAGCAGTACTTC | CASSQSPATRGEQYF
. | TRBJ2-2 | TRBD1 | TRBV5-1 | TGCGCCAGCAGCTTGGAAGAAATAGGACAGGGGGCCGGGGAGCTGTTTTTT | CASSLEEIGQGAGELFF
. | TRBJ1-2 | . | TRBV29-1 | TGCAGCGTTGTGCCTCTTGGGTCGGGCTATGGCTACACCTTC | CSVVPLGSGYGYTF
. | TRBJ1-1 | TRBD1 | TRBV4-2 | TGTGCCAGCAGTCAGGGGACAGCGAACACTGAAGCTTTCTTT | CASSQGTANTEAFF
. | TRBJ1-2 | . | TRBV5-8 | TGTGCCAGCAGCTTGCCCCGTAGAGGCTACACCTTC | CASSLPRRGYTF
. | TRBJ1-4 | . | TRBV19 | TGTGCCAGTAGTCCCCACAGGGCAACTAATGAAAAACTGTTTTTT | CASSPHRATNEKLFF
. | TRBJ1-6 | . | TRBV7-9 | TGTGCCAGCAGCATGCAGGGTATTGGGAATTCACCCCTCCACTTT | CASSMQGIGNSPLHF
. | TRBJ1-1 | TRBD1 | TRBV18 | TGTGCCAGCTCACCCACAGGGGGGAACATTAACACTGAAGCTTTCTTT | CASSPTGGNINTEAFF
. | TRBJ1-6 | . | TRBV19 | TGTGCCAGTAGTATATCCGGGGGATCTGATTCACCCCTCCACTTT | CASSISGGSDSPLHF
. | TRBJ1-6 | . | TRBV7-2 | TGTGCCAGCAGACTCGGAGGGCCCACCTATAATTCACCCCTCCACTTT | CASRLGGPTYNSPLHF
. | TRBJ2-7 | TRBD2 | TRBV28 | TGTGCCAGCAGAGTACGGGGGGGAATGACCTACGAGCAGTACTTC | CASRVRGGMTYEQYF
. | TRBJ2-2 | . | TRBV6-5 | TGTGCCAGCAGATACTCGACAGGCAGCACCGGGGAGCTGTTTTTT | CASRYSTGSTGELFF
. | TRBJ1-4 | . | TRBV5-1 | TGCGCCAGCAGCCTGAGTGGGGGCGGCTTTGAAAAACTGTTTTTT | CASSLSGGGFEKLFF
. | TRBJ2-2 | TRBD2 | TRBV11-2 | TGTGCCAGCAGCTTGGGGGGGGCCGGGGAGCTGTTTTTT | CASSLGGAGELFF
. | TRBJ2-1 | TRBD2 | TRBV29-1 | TGCAGCGTTGAAGAGGGGACTAGCGGGAACAATGAGCAGTTCTTC | CSVEEGTSGNNEQFF
. | TRBJ2-5 | . | TRBV5-8 | TGTGCCAGCAGCTCACAGGACCCCCGGGAGACCCAGTACTTC | CASSSQDPRETQYF
. | TRBJ2-1 | . | TRBV19 | TGTGCCAGTAGGGGGCAGGGTCCCTACAATGAGCAGTTCTTC | CASRGQGPYNEQFF
. | TRBJ1-5 | TRBD1 | TRBV2 | TGTGCCAGCAGTACGGGGACAGGGAATCAGCCCCAGCATTTT | CASSTGTGNQPQHF
once | TRBJ1-1 | . | TRBV11-2 | TGTGCCAGCAGCCCGGATCAGGGGAACACTGAAGCTTTCTTT | CASSPDQGNTEAFF
. | TRBJ1-2 | . | TRBV20-1 | TGCAGTGGCAAGGGAGGCTATGGCTACACCTTC | CSGKGGYGYTF
. | TRBJ1-1 | . | TRBV21-1 | TGTGCCAGCAGCAAAGGAAACAGGGTGACTGAAGCTTTCTTT | CASSKGNRVTEAFF
. | TRBJ2-1 | TRBD2 | TRBV5-1 | TGCGCCAGCAGCTTGGAATTAAGCGGGAGTGAGCAGTTCTTC | CASSLELSGSEQFF
few | TRBJ2-7 | . | TRBV18 | TGTGCCAGCTCACCCGGGAGAACCTACGAGCAGTACTTC | CASSPGRTYEQYF
. | TRBJ2-1 | TRBD2 | TRBV6-5 | TGTGCCAGCAGTTACGGCGGGAGTTCCTACAATGAGCAGTTCTTC | CASSYGGSSYNEQFF
. | TRBJ1-2 | . | TRBV18 | TGTGCCAGCTCACAATTGACAGTAACTAACTATGGCTACACCTTC | CASSQLTVTNYGYTF
. | TRBJ2-7 | TRBD2 | TRBV6-2/TRBV6-3 | TGTGCCAGCAGTTACCCGTCGACTAGCGGGAGGGTCTACGAGCAGTACTTC | CASSYPSTSGRVYEQYF
. | TRBJ1-4 | . | TRBV7-8 | TGTGCCAGCAGCTTAGATCCAGGGGAAGGAGAAAAACTGTTTTTT | CASSLDPGEGEKLFF
. | TRBJ1-1 | . | TRBV2 | TGTGCCAGCAGTGAATACGGGGGTTCAAACACTGAAGCTTTCTTT | CASSEYGGSNTEAFF
. | TRBJ1-3 | . | TRBV3-1/TRBV3-2 | TGTGCCAGCATGCCGACAGGAAAGGGCACCATATATTTT | CASMPTGKGTIYF
. | TRBJ2-7 | TRBD2 | TRBV15 | TGTGCCACCAGCAGAGATCTCTGGGCGGGGGGAAGGTACGAGCAGTACTTC | CATSRDLWAGGRYEQYF
. | TRBJ1-1 | . | TRBV5-1 | TGCGCCAGCAGCTTGGCCGAGGCTTCAGTCTCCACTGAAGCTTTCTTT | CASSLAEASVSTEAFF
. | TRBJ1-5 | . | TRBV27 | TGTGCCAGCAGTTTTGTCAGAGACAGTCAGCCCCAGCATTTT | CASSFVRDSQPQHF
once | TRBJ2-3 | . | TRBV18 | TGTGCCAGCTCACTCGGTTGGACAGATACGCAGTATTTT | CASSLGWTDTQYF
. | TRBJ2-5 | . | TRBV3-1/TRBV3-2 | TGTGCCAGCAGCCAAGCAAAGACCCAGTACTTC | CASSQAKTQYF
. | TRBJ1-1 | TRBD1 | TRBV9 | TGTGCCAGCAGCCCATGGGACAGACGGAACACTGAAGCTTTCTTT | CASSPWDRRNTEAFF
once | TRBJ1-1 | . | TRBV29-1 | TGCAGCCACAGGGATCTGAACACTGAAGCTTTCTTT | CSHRDLNTEAFF
. | TRBJ1-5 | . | TRBV10-3 | TGTGCCATCAGTGAGTCAAGGGGTGAAAGTCAGCCCCAGCATTTT | CAISESRGESQPQHF
. | TRBJ2-5 | TRBD1 | TRBV5-5 | TGTGCCAGCAGCTCGGACAGGGCGGGAGAGACCCAGTACTTC | CASSSDRAGETQYF
. | TRBJ2-7 | TRBD2 | TRBV6-5 | TGTGCCAGCAAAAAAGCGGGAGTGTACGAGCAGTACTTC | CASKKAGVYEQYF
. | TRBJ2-7 | . | TRBV5-4 | TGTGCCAGCAGCTTGGCGTTAGAGGGCTACGAGCAGTACTTC | CASSLALEGYEQYF